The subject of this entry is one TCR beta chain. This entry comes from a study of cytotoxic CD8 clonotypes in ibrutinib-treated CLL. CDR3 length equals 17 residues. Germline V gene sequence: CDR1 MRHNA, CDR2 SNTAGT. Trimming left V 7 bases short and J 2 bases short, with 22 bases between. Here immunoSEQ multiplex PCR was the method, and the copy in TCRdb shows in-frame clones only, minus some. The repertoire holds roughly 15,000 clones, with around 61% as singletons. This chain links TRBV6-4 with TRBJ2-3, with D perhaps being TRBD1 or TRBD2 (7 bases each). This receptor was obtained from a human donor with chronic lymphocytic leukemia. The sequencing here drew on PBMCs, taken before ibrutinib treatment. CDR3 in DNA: TGTGCCAGCACCAGTGAAGCGGGACAGAGCTCCACAGATACGCAGTATTTT. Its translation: CASTSEAGQSSTDTQYF.